This entry lists 32 T cell receptor beta chains sequenced from one sample in a study of blood T cell repertoires in COVID-19. Measured with immunoSEQ multiplex PCR; TCRdb has only the in-frame clones, and not every one. The sample yields a few hundred thousand clones, approximately 90% seen once. The sample comprised peripheral blood. The receptors here all came from a man in his 70s with acute or convalescent COVID-19.

This clone was found once. The chain uses TRBV6-7 and TRBJ1-6; D ambiguous. TRBV6-7 is an ORF; its function is uncertain. CDR3 length: 22 amino acids. Trimming pared 0 bases from V and 0 bases from J, leaving 24 bases between. DNA for the CDR3: TGTGCCAGCAGTTACTCGAAGCTGGTTGGAGGAGTCAAGAGCTCCTATAATTCACCCCTCCACTTT. Its protein product is CASSYSKLVGGVKSSYNSPLHF.

This clone has a handful of counts. The V gene is TRBV28, the J gene TRBJ2-7; 11 nucleotides line up with TRBD1. There are 14 residues in the CDR3. Germline V gene lookup returns CDR1 MDHEN and CDR2 SYDVKM. The junction had 7 bases not matched to a gene; V was cut back by 7 bases and J by 5 bases. In DNA form, the CDR3 reads TGTGCCAGCAAACGAGGGGACAGGGGGAACGAGCAGTACTTC. Translation: CASKRGDRGNEQYF.

V is TRBV5-4 and J is TRBJ1-4, with 8 positions matching TRBD1. V was clipped by 2 bases and J by 8 bases; unmatched bases: 5. The CDR3 loop spans 14 amino acids. CDR1 is SGHNT and CDR2 is YYREEE in the germline V gene (reference sequence). The CDR3, as DNA: TGTGCCAGCAGCTTTCCGGGACAGGAAGAAAAACTGTTTTTT. Translating gives CASSFPGQEEKLFF.

Here the CDR3 DNA reads TGCAGCGTTACACGCGCGGGGGTCTATGGCTACACCTTC. Translating it yields CSVTRAGVYGYTF. The rearrangement joins TRBV29-1 to TRBJ1-2; maybe TRBD1 (5 bases). CDR3 size: 13 residues. Germline-derived CDR1 and CDR2 are SQVTM and ANQGSEA. V was trimmed by 5 bases and J by 4 bases, leaving 14 bases between them.

This chain uses TRBV11-3 with TRBJ2-2; 9 nucleotides agree with TRBD1. The CDR3 is made up of 15 amino acids. Trimming took 4 bases from V and 5 from J; bases not matched to a gene: 5. The V gene's germline CDR1 is SGHNT and CDR2 YENEEA. CDR3 DNA sequence: TGTGCCAGCAGCTCACAGGGGGCGCAAACCGGGGAGCTGTTTTTT. It translates to CASSSQGAQTGELFF.

The chain uses TRBV29-1 and TRBJ1-1; no firm D call. Germline V lookup: CDR1 SQVTM, CDR2 ANQGSEA. Between the trimmed V and J ends, which lost 7 bases and 5 bases, there was a span of 14 bases. The CDR3 has 12 amino acids. In DNA, the CDR3 is TGCAGCGCTTTCCCTAGCCCGACTGAAGCTTTCTTT. This translates into CSAFPSPTEAFF. Full variable domain (outside the CDR3, taken from reference TRBV29-1 and TRBJ1-1): SAVISQKPSRDICQRGTSLTIQCQVDSQVTMMFWYRQQPGQSLTLIATANQGSEATYESGFVIDKFPISRPNLTFSTLTVSNMSPEDSSIYLCSAFPSPTEAFFGQGTRLTVV.

This chain links TRBV20-1 with TRBJ1-1; D is unresolved. The germline V gene has CDR1 DFQATT and CDR2 SNEGSKA (reference sequence). This CDR3 is built from 10 residues. Trimming took off 0 bases at V and 9 bases at J, with 5 bases between the two ends. DNA for the CDR3: TGCAGTGCTAGAGATCTTCAAGCTTTCTTT. Protein sequence: CSARDLQAFF.

This clone appeared a single time. This chain links TRBV5-4 with TRBJ2-2; D remains ambiguous. This CDR3 spans 15 amino acids. V lost 2 bases to trimming and J lost 1 base, with 9 bases between them. Germline V gene lookup returns CDR1 SGHNT and CDR2 YYREEE (reference sequence). This CDR3 reads CASSFLGKNTGELFF. The DNA of the CDR3 is TGTGCCAGCAGCTTTCTGGGCAAGAACACCGGGGAGCTGTTTTTT.

In its sample, this clone was seen a few times. This rearrangement joins TRBV9 to TRBJ1-3; D gene uncertain. This CDR3 contains 16 residues. Germline CDR1 reads SGDLS; CDR2 reads YYNGEE. V lost 4 bases and J 0 bases, leaving 14 bases between the germline ends. CDR3 bases: TGTGCCAGCAGCCCCCAGACTCAGAGCTCTGGAAACACCATATATTTT. Translation gives CASSPQTQSSGNTIYF. The full variable domain, with the rest looked up from reference TRBV9 and TRBJ1-3, is DSGVTQTPKHLITATGQRVTLRCSPRSGDLSVYWYQQSLDQGLQFLIQYYNGEERAKGNILERFSAQQFPDLHSELNLSSLELGDSALYFCASSPQTQSSGNTIYFGEGSWLTVV.

The V gene is TRBV18, the J gene TRBJ2-1; possibly TRBD1 for D (5 bases). The germline V and J ends were trimmed by 2 bases and 6 bases, with 14 bases remaining between them. Germline V CDR1 and CDR2: KGHSH, LQKENI. The CDR3 is 15 residues long. The CDR3 spells CASSPWLGQGNEQFF. The CDR3 DNA reads as TGTGCCAGCTCACCATGGCTAGGCCAGGGCAATGAGCAGTTCTTC.

This clone came up a few times. V gene TRBV29-1 combines with J gene TRBJ1-5, with 7 bases matching TRBD1. The CDR3 is made up of 13 amino acids. From germline, CDR1 is SQVTM and CDR2 ANQGSEA. V lost 6 bases to trimming and J lost 4 bases; unmatched junction nucleotides: 6. CDR3 sequence (DNA): TGCAGCGTGAGGACAGGACCTAATCAGCCCCAGCATTTT. Its protein is CSVRTGPNQPQHF. The whole variable domain, filled in from reference TRBV29-1 and TRBJ1-5, reads SAVISQKPSRDICQRGTSLTIQCQVDSQVTMMFWYRQQPGQSLTLIATANQGSEATYESGFVIDKFPISRPNLTFSTLTVSNMSPEDSSIYLCSVRTGPNQPQHFGDGTRLSIL.

This chain links TRBV7-2 with TRBJ2-3, with TRBD2 matching over 10 bases. The CDR3 covers 15 residues. The V and J ends lost 8 bases and 6 bases, in that order; junction bases with no gene match: 11. Germline V gives CDR1 SGHTA, CDR2 FQGNSA. CDR3 in amino acids: CASGSVAGGWDTQYF. CDR3 DNA sequence: TGTGCCAGCGGATCAGTAGCGGGAGGATGGGATACGCAGTATTTT.

This CDR3 is CSAPEGGGTEAFF. The CDR3 DNA follows: TGCAGCGCCCCCGAAGGGGGCGGCACTGAAGCTTTCTTT. The V and J genes are TRBV29-1 and TRBJ1-1, with 7 positions matching TRBD1. The CDR3 is made up of 13 amino acids. The germline CDR1 and CDR2 sequences are SQVTM and ANQGSEA. Unmatched junction bases numbered 9, after V lost 7 bases and J lost 4 bases. The full variable domain, rest sourced from reference TRBV29-1 and TRBJ1-1, is SAVISQKPSRDICQRGTSLTIQCQVDSQVTMMFWYRQQPGQSLTLIATANQGSEATYESGFVIDKFPISRPNLTFSTLTVSNMSPEDSSIYLCSAPEGGGTEAFFGQGTRLTVV.

The chain has TRBV9 and TRBJ2-1, with D maybe TRBD2 (5 bases). The CDR3 sequence is 15 residues long. The V and J ends lost 1 base and 1 base respectively, with 9 bases between them. Looked up from germline, CDR1 is SGDLS and CDR2 is YYNGEE. The CDR3 reads CASSVSGGSYNEQFF. The CDR3 bases are TGTGCCAGCAGCGTATCTGGCGGGTCCTACAATGAGCAGTTCTTC.

This chain links TRBV3-1 (or the pseudogene TRBV3-2) with TRBJ2-7; 7 positions match TRBD1. V lost 0 bases, J lost 3 bases, and 5 bases stayed unmatched. Looked up from germline, CDR1 is LGHDT and CDR2 is YNNKEL (reference sequence). This CDR3 has 15 amino acids. The CDR3 coding sequence is TGTGCCAGCAGCCAAGATCGGGCAGGGGGCTACGAGCAGTACTTC. This gives the protein CASSQDRAGGYEQYF.

The V gene is TRBV11-2, the J gene TRBJ2-1; no definite D call. This CDR3 contains 14 residues. Germline CDR1 reads SGHAT; CDR2 reads FQNNGV. Trimming took off 2 bases at V and 0 bases at J, with 5 bases between the two ends. The CDR3: CASSLTRSYNEQFF. DNA for the CDR3: TGTGCCAGCAGCTTAACTCGCTCCTACAATGAGCAGTTCTTC.

The chain employs TRBV11-3 and TRBJ2-5, with TRBD1 as a possible D gene (6 bases). Germline lookup yields CDR1 SGHNT and CDR2 YENEEA. V shed 5 bases and J shed 6 bases, with 16 bases lying between them. CDR3 size: 14 residues. In nucleotides, the CDR3 is TGTGCCAGCAGCCCAAACCAGGACAGCCAGACCCAGTACTTC. Translated, it gives CASSPNQDSQTQYF.

J is TRBJ2-1 and V is TRBV5-4; D ambiguous. The CDR3 spans 13 residues. Germline V gives CDR1 SGHNT, CDR2 YYREEE (reference sequence). The V end lost 0 bases, the J end lost 4 bases, and 5 bases lay between the germline ends. CDR3 residues: CASSLGQYNEQFF. CDR3 bases: TGTGCCAGCAGCTTGGGCCAGTACAATGAGCAGTTCTTC.

The gene calls are TRBV7-2 and TRBJ2-2; TRBD2 matches at 14 bases. V lost 5 bases and J lost 7; bases outside the gene matches: 3. Germline V gene data show CDR1 as SGHTA and CDR2 as FQGNSA. CDR3 length: 15 amino acids. CDR3 protein: CASSGTSGSIGELFF. The CDR3 DNA follows: TGTGCCAGCAGCGGGACTAGCGGGAGCATCGGGGAGCTGTTTTTT. The whole variable domain, remainder taken from reference TRBV7-2 and TRBJ2-2, is GAGVSQSPSNKVTEKGKDVELRCDPISGHTALYWYRQSLGQGLEFLIYFQGNSAPDKSGLPSDRFSAERTGGSVSTLTIQRTQQEDSAVYLCASSGTSGSIGELFFGEGSRLTVL.

This chain uses TRBV19 with TRBJ2-6; tentatively, D is TRBD1 (6 bases). Germline values: CDR1 LNHDA, CDR2 SQIVND (reference sequence). The CDR3 covers 18 residues. The ends were cut back, 6 bases at V and 1 base at J, with 19 bases in the middle. The chain's CDR3 is CASRLTRGTSSGANVLTF. The DNA for the CDR3 is TGTGCCAGTAGACTTACCAGGGGAACTTCTTCTGGGGCCAACGTCCTGACTTTC.

The genes are TRBV7-9 and TRBJ2-1; 12 bases map to TRBD2. This CDR3 comprises 15 residues. V trimming: 5 bases; J trimming: 9 bases; junction bases outside the gene matches: 8. Germline V CDR1 and CDR2: SEHNR, FQNEAQ (reference sequence). The CDR3 region is CASSETSGSKTEQFF. The CDR3 nucleotides read TGTGCCAGCAGCGAGACTAGCGGGAGTAAGACTGAGCAGTTCTTC.

V gene TRBV7-3 combines with J gene TRBJ2-1, with 11 bases fitting TRBD2. The CDR3 runs to 16 residues. Germline CDR1 and CDR2: SGHTA and FQGTGA. Losses at the gene ends were 5 bases for V and 7 bases for J; bases not matched to a gene: 10. CDR3 sequence (DNA): TGTGCCAGCAGCCCCCGTAGCGGGAGGGCCGGGAATGAGCAGTTCTTC. It codes for CASSPRSGRAGNEQFF.

This clone was detected once. The gene calls are TRBV7-9 and TRBJ2-3; 8 positions match TRBD2. Germline-derived CDR1 and CDR2 are SEHNR and FQNEAQ (reference sequence). The CDR3 contains 17 residues. With 2 bases clipped from V and 2 bases from J, the junction kept 9 bases outside the gene matches. The CDR3 nucleotides are TGTGCCAGCAGCTTAAGGTCGGCTAGCGGGTTCACAGATACGCAGTATTTT. Translating it yields CASSLRSASGFTDTQYF.

This rearrangement joins TRBV5-1 to TRBJ2-7, with 7 bases aligning to TRBD1. This CDR3 spans 15 amino acids. The V segment lost 4 bases and the J segment 4 bases; nucleotides outside the gene matches: 11. Germline values: CDR1 SGHRS, CDR2 YFSETQ. For the CDR3, the DNA is TGCGCCAGCAGCGAGTCCGGGACAGAAGTTTACGAGCAGTACTTC. Its translation is CASSESGTEVYEQYF.

The V and J genes are TRBV19 and TRBJ2-2; TRBD1 agrees at 7 bases. CDR1 and CDR2 (germline): LNHDA, SQIVND (reference sequence). V was clipped by 7 bases and J by 4 bases; unmatched bases: 12. The length of the CDR3 is 16 residues. CDR3 sequence: CASTEGAGAATGELFF. CDR3 nucleotide sequence: TGTGCCAGTACCGAGGGGGCAGGGGCGGCCACCGGGGAGCTGTTTTTT.

Remarks on this clone: Other DNA variants within this sample encode the same CDR3. V gene TRBV7-3 combines with J gene TRBJ2-7; D possibly corresponds to TRBD1 (5 bases). The CDR3 runs to 13 residues. Germline CDR1 and CDR2: SGHTA and FQGTGA. Trimming stripped 0 bases from V and 6 bases from J, with 9 bases between. The CDR3: CASSLTPGFEQYF. The CDR3 DNA follows: TGTGCCAGCAGCTTAACGCCAGGGTTCGAGCAGTACTTC.

Here the CDR3 DNA reads TGTGCCAGCTCACCCGGGACAGGCTTTTCACCCCTCCACTTT. This codes for CASSPGTGFSPLHF. The chain links TRBV18 to TRBJ1-6; 8 positions agree with TRBD1. There are 14 residues in the CDR3. Germline CDR1 is KGHSH and CDR2 is LQKENI. With V trimmed by 3 bases and J by 9 bases, 4 bases remained unmatched.

The chain combines TRBV7-8 with TRBJ1-5; a weak D match, TRBD1 (5 bases). CDR1 and CDR2 from the germline V gene are SGHVS and FQNEAQ. The CDR3 is 15 amino acids. Trimming removed 6 bases at V and 8 bases at J, with 20 bases between. Here the CDR3 DNA reads TGTGCCAGCAGTCGTCTTGGGGGGGTTATGGAGCCCCAGCATTTT. Protein product: CASSRLGGVMEPQHF.

This clone was counted between two and nine times. This chain connects TRBV13 to TRBJ1-1; a possible D gene is TRBD1 (5 bases). Germline lookup yields CDR1 PRHDT and CDR2 FYEKMQ (reference sequence). This CDR3 is built from 12 residues. V was shortened by 5 bases and J by 9 bases, with 13 bases between the two germline ends. The CDR3 region has the DNA TGTGCCAGCAGCGTAGAGGGGCGAAAAGCTTTCTTT. It yields the protein CASSVEGRKAFF.

Comments on this clone: This specimen includes other DNA sequences encoding the same CDR3. This chain connects TRBV9 to TRBJ1-1; 7 positions match TRBD1. This CDR3 comprises 14 residues. CDR1 SGDLS and CDR2 YYNGEE come from the germline V gene. J gave up 0 bases and V 2 bases, and 1 base lay outside the gene matches. CDR3 loop: CASSVDRLNTEAFF. CDR3 bases: TGTGCCAGCAGCGTGGACAGGTTGAACACTGAAGCTTTCTTT.

The rearrangement uses TRBV30 and TRBJ2-4, with 7 bases matching TRBD1. Germline V gene lookup returns CDR1 GTSNPN and CDR2 SVGIG (reference sequence). CDR3 length: 15 residues. The V gene end was trimmed by 2 bases and the J gene end by 2 bases; junction bases not matched to a gene: 6. CDR3 protein: CAWSIGGRTKNIQYF. The CDR3 nucleotides are TGTGCCTGGAGTATAGGGGGCCGAACCAAAAACATTCAGTACTTC.

The genes are TRBV6-6 and TRBJ2-2, with 9 bases identical to TRBD1. CDR3 length equals 16 residues. V lost 7 bases to trimming and J lost 4 bases; unmatched junction nucleotides: 10. Germline assignment: CDR1 MNHNY and CDR2 SVGAGI (reference sequence). In DNA, the CDR3 is TGTGCCAGCACCCCCGGACAGGGGACCGCCACCGGGGAGCTGTTTTTT. It encodes CASTPGQGTATGELFF.